The sequence of this TCR beta chain was determined in a study of blood T cell repertoires in COVID-19. This clone was detected once. Measured with immunoSEQ multiplex PCR; TCRdb has only the in-frame clones, and not every one. The table lists some 290,000 clones, nearly 90% of them singletons. The sequence was obtained from a woman aged 30 to 39 who had recovered from COVID-19. Source material: PBMCs or T cells enriched from blood (not recorded which).

The CDR3 nucleotides are TGCAGCGTCGGTTACAATGAGCAGTTCTTC. This encodes CSVGYNEQFF. V and J are TRBV29-1 and TRBJ2-1; D unresolved. Between the trimmed V and J ends, which lost 6 bases and 4 bases, there was a span of 4 bases. The CDR3 contains 10 residues. CDR1 and CDR2 from the germline V gene are SQVTM and ANQGSEA.